This entry features one TCR beta chain sequence. Measured with immunoSEQ multiplex PCR; TCRdb has only the in-frame clones, and not every one. This sample carries around 35,000 clones, about nine tenths of them seen once, and the ten largest clones take approximately 13%. The data belong to a study of T cell changes during pregnancy in multiple sclerosis. Germline V gene lookup returns CDR1 SNHLY and CDR2 FYNNEI. The CDR3 is made up of 14 amino acids. Unmatched junction bases numbered 9, after V lost 5 bases and J lost 11 bases. The chain is built from TRBV2 and TRBJ1-4; 9 bases line up with TRBD1. This receptor was obtained from a female donor with multiple sclerosis, enrolled in a pregnancy study. This sample comprised CD8+ T cells from peripheral blood mononuclear cells, obtained in the first trimester of pregnancy. CDR3: CASSSGTGHWKLFF. CDR3 coding DNA: TGTGCCAGCAGTTCCGGGACAGGGCATTGGAAACTGTTTTTT.